One and the same sample provided the 4 T cell receptor beta chains below, sequenced in a study of blood T cell repertoires in COVID-19. The assay was immunoSEQ multiplex PCR, and TCRdb's table has in-frame clones only and misses some. The sample has roughly 150,000 clones; around 73% are singletons. The sample comprised peripheral blood. The receptors here all came from a man aged 60-69 years who had recovered from COVID-19.

The gene calls are TRBV7-2 and TRBJ1-5, with D maybe TRBD1 (6 bases). The germline V gene has CDR1 SGHTA and CDR2 FQGNSA. The CDR3 has 15 residues. The V end lost 2 bases, the J end lost 3 bases, and 11 bases lay between the germline ends. CDR3 nucleotides: TGTGCCAGCAGCTTAACAGGGTGGGCCAATCAGCCCCAGCATTTT. It yields the protein CASSLTGWANQPQHF.

The V and J genes are TRBV19 and TRBJ1-1; TRBD1 matches 7 bases. Losses at the gene ends were 7 bases for V and 5 bases for J; bases not matched to a gene: 13. CDR1 LNHDA and CDR2 SQIVND come from the germline V gene (reference sequence). The CDR3 loop spans 15 amino acids. CDR3 sequence reads: CASNGQGVLGTEAFF. The CDR3, as DNA: TGTGCCAGTAATGGGCAGGGGGTCCTGGGAACTGAAGCTTTCTTT.

The chain uses TRBV4-1 and TRBJ2-3, with D possibly TRBD1 on 6 matching bases. Per the germline V gene, CDR1 is MGHRA and CDR2 is YSYEKL. Deletions cut 4 bases from V and 0 bases from J, with 20 bases between. The CDR3 has 18 amino acids. CDR3 bases: TGCGCCAGCAGCCCGACCGGCAGGACAGACACTAGCACAGATACGCAGTATTTT. Its protein product is CASSPTGRTDTSTDTQYF.

The chain couples TRBV28 to TRBJ2-7, with D possibly TRBD2 on 6 matching bases. Trimming shortened V by 5 bases and J by 3 bases, and 14 bases separated the two germline ends. CDR1 MDHEN and CDR2 SYDVKM come from the germline V gene. This CDR3 region has 14 residues. CDR3 nucleotides: TGTGCCAGCAGTAGGGGACTGCCCTTCTACGAGCAGTACTTC. This codes for CASSRGLPFYEQYF.